This T cell receptor beta chain was retrieved from a study of T-cell memory formation after mild COVID-19. This CDR3 has 13 amino acids. Trimming left V 4 bases short and J 6 bases short, with 9 bases between. Germline loops: CDR1 SGHDN, CDR2 FVKESK. Each CDR3 protein is one row after TCRdb ran MiXCR on the 5' RACE reads. The table includes around 420,000 distinct CDR3 sequences, 20% to 25% detected once. This sequence originates from an adult woman who had mild COVID-19 (a few samples of this study predate the infection). Cell type and time point are not known. The gene calls are TRBV14 and TRBJ2-2; unclear D gene. The source material was PBMCs or a T cell subset sorted from them (not recorded which). CDR3 nucleotide sequence: TGTGCCAGCAGCCGAATTCATGCCGGGGAGCTGTTTTTT. Translated: CASSRIHAGELFF.